Listed here are 21 T cell receptor beta chains from one sample, sequenced in a study of cytomegalovirus exposure and HLA in healthy donors. PCR employed 60 Vbeta and 13 Jbeta primers. The protocol was immunoSEQ multiplex PCR, while the TCRdb copy is restricted to in-frame clones and leaves out a portion. The sample records about 140,000 clones, about 80% being singletons. What was sequenced was PBMCs. The receptors come from a male donor in good health and CMV-seropositive.

The chain employs TRBV6-1 and TRBJ1-1, with D perhaps matching TRBD1 (6 bases). The germline V and J ends were trimmed by 3 bases and 6 bases, with 11 bases remaining between them. The CDR3 contains 13 residues. CDR1 and CDR2 (germline): MNHNS, SASEGT. CDR3 in amino acids: CASSDRTDPEAFF. CDR3 in DNA: TGTGCCAGCAGTGACCGGACAGACCCTGAAGCTTTCTTT.

The chain employs TRBV4-3 and TRBJ1-2; 9 nucleotides agree with TRBD1. The germline V gene encodes CDR1 LGHNA and CDR2 YSLEER. The J segment lost 4 bases and the V segment lost 1 base, leaving 1 base of the junction unmatched. CDR3 length equals 14 residues. The CDR3 region has the DNA TGCGCCAGCAGCCAAGGGGACAGGGCCTATGGCTACACCTTC. It specifies CASSQGDRAYGYTF.

This clone has just a few counts. DNA for the CDR3: TGTGCCAGCAGCTTTTTAGCGGGGGGGGAGCTGTTTTTT. The encoded protein is CASSFLAGGELFF. V gene TRBV5-5 combines with J gene TRBJ2-2; TRBD2 matches at 8 bases. This CDR3 is 13 amino acids long. V dropped 2 bases and J dropped 8; count of bases not matched to a gene: 2. The V gene's germline CDR1 is SGHKS and CDR2 YYEKEE (reference sequence).

The chain is built from TRBV19 and TRBJ1-1; D is unresolved. Trimming stripped 0 bases from V and 3 bases from J, with 5 bases between. The CDR3 extends over 13 amino acids. The germline gives CDR1 LNHDA, CDR2 SQIVND (reference sequence). CDR3 nucleotides: TGTGCCAGTAGTATAGATCGCGACACTGAAGCTTTCTTT. Its protein is CASSIDRDTEAFF.

The chain carries TRBV19 and TRBJ2-1; 10 positions agree with TRBD2. The CDR3 covers 15 residues. J was trimmed by 1 base and V by 6 bases; bases with no gene match: 3. CDR1 and CDR2 from the germline V gene are LNHDA and SQIVND (reference sequence). The DNA for the CDR3 is TGTGCCAGTAGCCCTAGCGGGAGTTCCTACAATGAGCAGTTCTTC. Protein: CASSPSGSSYNEQFF.

This chain joins TRBV27 and TRBJ1-1; 7 bases map to TRBD1. The CDR3 covers 14 residues. The V and J ends lost 2 bases and 4 bases, in that order; junction bases with no gene match: 4. Germline values: CDR1 MNHEY, CDR2 SMNVEV (reference sequence). The CDR3 bases are TGTGCCAGCAGTTTAAGTAGACAGGGCACTGAAGCTTTCTTT. The encoded protein is CASSLSRQGTEAFF.

The chain recombines TRBV7-3 with TRBJ2-3, with D hard to call. V lost 5 bases and J 0 bases, leaving 12 bases between the germline ends. CDR1 is SGHTA, CDR2 FQGTGA, per germline. The CDR3 spans 15 residues. The CDR3: CASSRAPPSTDTQYF. The DNA of the CDR3 is TGTGCCAGCAGCCGCGCCCCCCCTAGCACAGATACGCAGTATTTT.

The CDR3 sequence: CASSPFWTVNTEAFF. The CDR3, as DNA: TGTGCCAGCAGTCCTTTCTGGACAGTAAACACTGAAGCTTTCTTT. The V and J genes are TRBV6-5 and TRBJ1-1; a possible D gene is TRBD1 (6 bases). Trimming cost V 5 bases and J 2 bases, with 15 bases left between them. CDR1 MNHEY and CDR2 SVGAGI come from the germline V gene. The length of the CDR3 is 15 residues.

The chain employs TRBV9 and TRBJ1-4; possible D gene TRBD1, 5 bases. Looked up from germline, CDR1 is SGDLS and CDR2 is YYNGEE. With 0 bases removed from V and 13 bases from J, the gap between germline ends came to 10 bases. This CDR3 region has 12 residues. The CDR3 spells CASSVAGGGLFF. CDR3 in DNA: TGTGCCAGCAGCGTAGCTGGGGGGGGACTGTTTTTT. Together with reference TRBV9 and TRBJ1-4, the CDR3 gives the full variable domain: DSGVTQTPKHLITATGQRVTLRCSPRSGDLSVYWYQQSLDQGLQFLIQYYNGEERAKGNILERFSAQQFPDLHSELNLSSLELGDSALYFCASSVAGGGLFFGSGTQLSVL.

The genes are TRBV9 and TRBJ2-3; 7 nucleotides line up with TRBD1. Looked up from germline, CDR1 is SGDLS and CDR2 is YYNGEE. The CDR3 spans 14 residues. J gave up 4 bases and V 5 bases, and 7 bases lay outside the gene matches. The CDR3 reads CASREPDRADTQYF. CDR3 bases: TGTGCCAGCAGAGAGCCAGACAGGGCAGATACGCAGTATTTT.

The genes are TRBV7-3 and TRBJ1-3; 9 bases line up with TRBD1. The CDR3 spans 15 residues. J was trimmed by 0 bases and V by 4 bases; bases with no gene match: 1. CDR1 and CDR2 from the germline V gene are SGHTA and FQGTGA. CDR3 sequence: CASSSDRGSGNTIYF. CDR3 sequence (DNA): TGTGCCAGCAGCTCGGACAGGGGCTCTGGAAACACCATATATTTT. Filled out from reference TRBV7-3 and TRBJ1-3, the complete variable domain reads GAGVSQTPSNKVTEKGKYVELRCDPISGHTALYWYRQSLGQGPEFLIYFQGTGAADDSGLPNDRFFAVRPEGSVSTLKIQRTERGDSAVYLCASSSDRGSGNTIYFGEGSWLTVV.

This sequence joins TRBV30 and TRBJ2-7, with D perhaps TRBD1 (6 bases). With 4 bases removed from V and 4 bases from J, the gap between germline ends came to 14 bases. CDR3 length: 13 residues. Germline V CDR1 and CDR2: GTSNPN, SVGIG (reference sequence). The CDR3: CAWKPGQNYEQYF. CDR3 bases: TGTGCCTGGAAACCGGGACAAAATTACGAGCAGTACTTC.

The V and J genes are TRBV19 and TRBJ1-4; TRBD1 is a possible D gene (6 bases). The V end was cut by 1 base, the J end by 8 bases, with 11 bases between. CDR3 length: 14 amino acids. Germline loops: CDR1 LNHDA, CDR2 SQIVND (reference sequence). CDR3 nucleotides: TGTGCCAGTAGTATAGGTCCGGGGGGCGAAAAACTGTTTTTT. This translates into CASSIGPGGEKLFF. Full variable domain (missing parts from reference TRBV19 and TRBJ1-4): DGGITQSPKYLFRKEGQNVTLSCEQNLNHDAMYWYRQDPGQGLRLIYYSQIVNDFQKGDIAEGYSVSREKKESFPLTVTSAQKNPTAFYLCASSIGPGGEKLFFGSGTQLSVL.

In its sample, this clone was seen a few times. V usage is TRBV10-3 and J usage is TRBJ2-1, with 9 bases lining up with TRBD2. The germline gives CDR1 ENHRY, CDR2 SYGVKD. The CDR3 sequence is 15 residues long. V shed 6 bases and J 7 bases; nucleotides not matched to a gene: 10. The CDR3 region is CAIRPSSGKQNEQFF. In nucleotides, the CDR3 is TGTGCCATCAGACCTTCTAGCGGGAAGCAGAATGAGCAGTTCTTC.

There are a few counts of this clone. This rearrangement joins TRBV9 to TRBJ2-3; 10 bases are shared with TRBD2. The V gene's germline CDR1 is SGDLS and CDR2 YYNGEE. The CDR3 runs to 17 residues. Losses at the gene ends were 0 bases for V and 3 bases for J; bases not matched to a gene: 7. Here the CDR3 reads CASSVGASGGWTDTQYF. The CDR3, as DNA: TGTGCCAGCAGCGTAGGGGCTAGCGGGGGTTGGACAGATACGCAGTATTTT.

V is TRBV25-1 and J is TRBJ2-3, with a weak D call TRBD1 (6 bases). Germline V gives CDR1 MGHDK, CDR2 SYGVNS. The length of the CDR3 is 15 residues. V shed 4 bases and J shed 1 base, with 12 bases lying between them. CDR3 DNA sequence: TGTGCCAGCAGTGGGCCAGGGGCGGGCACAGATACGCAGTATTTT. Amino acids: CASSGPGAGTDTQYF.

The chain links TRBV18 to TRBJ1-1, with TRBD1 matching 8 bases. From germline, CDR1 is KGHSH and CDR2 LQKENI. The CDR3 sequence is 14 residues long. V was pared by 4 bases and J by 7 bases, with 8 bases of the junction left unmatched. For the CDR3, the DNA is TGTGCCAGCTCACTGAACAGGGGGGACCTTGAAGCTTTCTTT. Its protein is CASSLNRGDLEAFF.

Here the CDR3 DNA reads TGTGCCAGCAGTGAAGGGACGGGAGTACCAGATACGCAGTATTTT. Its translation: CASSEGTGVPDTQYF. This chain uses TRBV2 with TRBJ2-3; perhaps TRBD2 as D (6 bases). Germline assignment: CDR1 SNHLY and CDR2 FYNNEI. V lost 1 base and J 4 bases, leaving 12 bases between the germline ends. This CDR3 has 15 residues.

This clone was picked up one time. This chain uses TRBV6-5 with TRBJ2-5; D not certain. Germline values: CDR1 MNHEY, CDR2 SVGAGI. The CDR3 sequence is 14 residues long. Trimming took off 5 bases at V and 5 bases at J, with 15 bases between the two ends. The CDR3 loop reads CASSPGTNWETQYF. CDR3 sequence (DNA): TGTGCCAGCAGTCCAGGCACAAATTGGGAGACCCAGTACTTC.

The chain joins TRBV7-2 to TRBJ2-7; 8 nucleotides match TRBD2. Germline V gene lookup returns CDR1 SGHTA and CDR2 FQGNSA. Trimming at V came to 1 base and at J to 6 bases, leaving 8 bases not matched to a gene. The length of the CDR3 is 15 residues. The DNA of the CDR3 is TGTGCCAGCAGCTTAGGCCTAGCGGGCCCCCTCGAGCAGTACTTC. Its translation is CASSLGLAGPLEQYF. Full variable domain (outside the CDR3, taken from reference TRBV7-2 and TRBJ2-7): GAGVSQSPSNKVTEKGKDVELRCDPISGHTALYWYRQSLGQGLEFLIYFQGNSAPDKSGLPSDRFSAERTGGSVSTLTIQRTQQEDSAVYLCASSLGLAGPLEQYFGPGTRLTVT.

The chain is built from TRBV28 and TRBJ1-4; no reliable D call. Trimming shortened V by 11 bases and J by 6 bases, and 10 bases separated the two germline ends. This CDR3 contains 11 residues. Germline V gives CDR1 MDHEN, CDR2 SYDVKM. The CDR3 is CAARGHEKLFF. The CDR3 DNA reads TGTGCCGCCCGCGGGCATGAAAAACTGTTTTTT.